This T cell receptor beta chain is from a study of blood T cell repertoires in COVID-19 (dated by TCRdb to 2020 to 2022). Regarding the research as a whole: The collaborator samples originated in the United States, Italy and Spain and spanned the acute and convalescent phases of COVID-19. The prospective study material was composed of cDNA or gDNA derived from T cells, B-cell-depleted T cells, or PBMCs. Deeply sampled blood TCRbeta repertoires from subjects exposed to, actively infected with, or recovered from COVID-19 were included in the dataset. A freely available public database, intended as a resource for researchers studying the immune response to SARS-CoV-2, is where the repertoires were released. The samples were drawn from the first 160 participants of the ongoing ImmuneRACE study and from 950 to 1,500 subjects provided by 6 global collaborators. Nearly every sample came with metadata listing a de-identified subject ID, COVID-19 status, age in years and sex. Where HLA class I and class II types were available, the types were taken from metadata supplied by the sample provider, not from assay-based typing.

At the junction V is shortened by 0 bases and J by 8 bases; bases outside the gene matches: 8. The CDR3 has 16 amino acids, counting the end cysteine and phenylalanine. Just the 48-base CDR3 DNA is kept, in frame starting at base 1. CDR1 and CDR2 are read off the germline V gene (reference sequence) as LGHDT and YNNKEL. Findings and caveats that apply to the study as a whole: How much clinical and demographic metadata was included differed by source and by participant, and the metadata was provided uncurated.

In the case of this clone: No cognate antigen has been identified for it. The input lacks base qualities; no much larger clone sits a single base away.

Collaborating institutions collected whole blood in K2EDTA tubes following their own protocols. Collaborator samples were shipped for TCRbeta analysis as frozen whole blood, isolated PBMCs, or DNA extracted from either sample type. TCRbeta CDR3 regions were amplified from genomic DNA by means of the immunoSEQ Assay, a bias-controlled multiplex PCR. The source study handled its data this way. The number of nucleated cells in each sample was estimated by amplification of reference gene primers within the assay. To quantify the absolute abundance of each unique TCRbeta CDR3 rearrangement, sequence reads were collapsed and filtered. For each sample, productive Simpson clonality was calculated by taking the square root of Simpson's diversity index across productive rearrangements. What TCRdb holds here is the immuneACCESS table cut down to in-frame rearrangements. Part of the clones is not present; checked against another copy, under half of the missing clones reflect an unresolved V gene, and the others are unexplained. Clone size and V and J calls were adopted from that table, with D and trimming inferred from the DNA. The sample profile shows 40,000 to 45,000 clones; approximately 91% of them were found once. Of the sample, under 25% falls within the top ten clones.

The sequencing input was peripheral blood. This clonotype was sampled from a man between 45 and 60 years old with active COVID-19. The chain links TRBV3-1 (or the pseudogene TRBV3-2) with TRBJ2-3; TRBD1 aligns with 10 central bases. The nucleotides read TGTGCCAGCAGCCAAGAAGGCATCAGGACAGGGGGTACGCAGTATTTT. It translates to CASSQEGIRTGGTQYF.